Below, 30 T cell receptor beta chains from the same sample are listed, as sequenced in a study of CD8+CD57+ T cells in acquired aplastic anemia. Patients included in sequencing had previously demonstrated CD8+CD57+ cell expansion by flow cytometry. Investigators profiled TCR beta VDJ and CDR3 from genomic DNA template. TCRdb processed the reads anew with MiXCR; each CDR3 protein has one entry. The sample carries around 200,000 distinct CDR3 sequences, more than 45% recorded once. Material for sequencing was sorted CD4+, CD8+, or CD8+CD57+ T cells (not recorded which) from PBMCs. Receptor source: a human donor with aplastic anemia.

V is TRBV4-2 and J is TRBJ2-5, with a weak D call TRBD2 (7 bases). Between the trimmed V and J ends, which lost 4 bases and 1 base, there was a span of 13 bases. Germline assignment: CDR1 LGHNA and CDR2 YNFKEQ. The CDR3 runs to 15 residues. The CDR3, as DNA: TGTGCCAGCAGCCCCGCAAGGGGGGGCCAAGAGACCCAGTACTTC. Its translation: CASSPARGGQETQYF.

This clonotype turned up a few times. The chain is built from TRBV29-1 and TRBJ1-2; D is uncertain. The germline gives CDR1 SQVTM, CDR2 ANQGSEA. V dropped 6 bases and J dropped 2 bases, with 7 bases sitting between them. The CDR3 totals 11 residues. This CDR3 is CSVAYNYGYTF. The CDR3 nucleotides read TGCAGCGTAGCTTACAACTATGGCTACACCTTC.

V is TRBV9 and J is TRBJ2-7; D not certain. The CDR3 spans 12 residues. V gave up 5 bases and J gave up 2 bases, with 8 bases separating them. The germline V gene encodes CDR1 SGDLS and CDR2 YYNGEE. For the CDR3, the DNA is TGTGCCAGCAGAGACGGTACCTACGAGCAGTACTTC. Protein: CASRDGTYEQYF.

The chain combines TRBV11-2 with TRBJ1-1; D possibly corresponds to TRBD1 (6 bases). V dropped 6 bases and J dropped 8 bases, with 10 bases sitting between them. This CDR3 spans 11 amino acids. CDR1 and CDR2 from the germline V gene are SGHAT and FQNNGV. The CDR3 sequence: CASREGTEAFF. The CDR3 DNA follows: TGTGCCAGCAGGGAGGGGACAGAAGCTTTCTTT.

This clonotype appeared a few times. This chain joins TRBV29-1 and TRBJ2-7; 10 nucleotides line up with TRBD1. CDR3 size: 18 residues. V dropped 6 bases and J dropped 3; count of bases not matched to a gene: 20. Germline lookup yields CDR1 SQVTM and CDR2 ANQGSEA. The CDR3 DNA is TGCAGCGTAAAACATAAACACCAACCGGGACAGGGGAACTACGAGCAGTACTTC. This codes for CSVKHKHQPGQGNYEQYF.

This clonotype was seen once. V usage is TRBV20-1 and J usage is TRBJ2-7; 11 positions agree with TRBD2. With 4 bases clipped from V and 5 bases from J, the junction kept 4 bases outside the gene matches. The CDR3 extends over 13 amino acids. Germline V gene sequence: CDR1 DFQATT, CDR2 SNEGSKA (reference sequence). CDR3 DNA: TGCAGTGCTAAGGGACTAGCGGAACACGAGCAGTACTTC. It translates to CSAKGLAEHEQYF.

The V gene is TRBV9, the J gene TRBJ2-2; no definite D call. Germline CDR1 SGDLS, CDR2 YYNGEE. This CDR3 has 17 residues. V shed 0 bases and J shed 0 bases, with 12 bases lying between them. The CDR3 DNA follows: TGTGCCAGCAGCGTAGCTAATCGGGCCACGAACACCGGGGAGCTGTTTTTT. This translates into CASSVANRATNTGELFF.

This clonotype has ten or more counts. One end of the junction varies from germline; a read error may be responsible. This rearrangement joins TRBV7-7 to TRBJ2-7, with D tentatively TRBD1 or TRBD2 (5 bases each). CDR3 length equals 17 residues. CDR1 is SSHAT and CDR2 is FNYEAQ in the germline V gene (reference sequence). The CDR3 DNA sequence: TGTGCTAGCAGCCCCGTGGGACGCTGCCACGCTTCCTACGAGCAGTACTTC. Translation: CASSPVGRCHASYEQYF.

This rearrangement joins TRBV20-1 to TRBJ2-1, with TRBD2 identical over 10 bases. CDR3 length: 16 residues. V trimming: 1 base; J trimming: 6 bases; junction bases outside the gene matches: 9. Germline lookup yields CDR1 DFQATT and CDR2 SNEGSKA (reference sequence). Here the CDR3 reads CSARGPLAGELNEQFF. The DNA of the CDR3 is TGCAGTGCTAGAGGACCCCTAGCGGGGGAACTCAATGAGCAGTTCTTC.

This clonotype was picked up many times. This rearrangement joins TRBV5-1 to TRBJ2-5, with TRBD2 matching over 9 bases. V dropped 1 base and J dropped 5; count of bases not matched to a gene: 9. The CDR3 is 16 amino acids. Germline loops: CDR1 SGHRS, CDR2 YFSETQ. CDR3 bases: TGCGCCAGCAGCTTGCTCGGTCTAGCGGGAAGCGAGACCCAGTACTTC. Its protein product is CASSLLGLAGSETQYF.

This clonotype was counted between two and nine times. The chain combines TRBV24-1 with TRBJ2-1; perhaps TRBD1 as D (5 bases). This CDR3 has 15 residues. From germline, CDR1 is KGHDR and CDR2 SFDVKD. The V end was cut by 4 bases, the J end by 8 bases, with 17 bases between. CDR3 nucleotides: TGTGCCACCAGTGACCCGGACACCAAGTGGCATGAGCAGTTCTTC. Its protein is CATSDPDTKWHEQFF.

J is TRBJ2-7 and V is TRBV9, with D possibly TRBD1 on 6 matching bases. This CDR3 has 13 amino acids. The germline V and J ends were trimmed by 1 base and 5 bases, with 10 bases remaining between them. In germline, CDR1 is SGDLS, CDR2 YYNGEE. For the CDR3, the DNA is TGTGCCAGCAGCGTAACAGGGTCCCACGAGCAGTACTTC. It codes for CASSVTGSHEQYF.

The sample holds many counts of this clonotype. In DNA, the CDR3 is TGTGCCAGCAGCGTAGGGAGGGGACTAGCGGGAGGAGAGACCCAGTACTTC. Amino acids: CASSVGRGLAGGETQYF. The V and J genes are TRBV9 and TRBJ2-5; 15 positions match TRBD2. The V segment lost 0 bases and the J segment 4 bases; nucleotides outside the gene matches: 4. CDR3 length equals 17 residues. Germline values: CDR1 SGDLS, CDR2 YYNGEE.

Concerning this clonotype: Being one base from a much bigger clone, this may be a read error. The chain couples TRBV19 to TRBJ1-2; D is possibly TRBD1 (5 bases). This CDR3 contains 18 residues. The V end was cut by 4 bases, the J end by 0 bases, with 21 bases between. CDR1 is LNHDA, CDR2 SQIVND, per germline (reference sequence). The CDR3 spells CASSTAYIQGLSNYGYTF. The DNA of the CDR3 is TGTGCCAGTAGTACCGCGTATATCCAGGGCCTTTCTAACTATGGCTACACCTTC.

This clonotype was observed a few times. This may stem from a read error, because a much larger clone lies one nucleotide away. As the CDR3 is not closed by the conserved phenylalanine or tryptophan, this likely results from a read error. The rearrangement uses TRBV19 and TRBJ1-1; 8 nucleotides match TRBD1. The length of the CDR3 is 13 residues. Per germline, CDR1 LNHDA and CDR2 SQIVND (reference sequence). V trimming: 10 bases; J trimming: 2 bases; junction bases outside the gene matches: 6. The CDR3 loop is CANRGQGNTEAFS. The CDR3 coding sequence is TGTGCCAACCGAGGACAGGGTAACACTGAAGCTTTCTCT.

The gene calls are TRBV19 and TRBJ2-7, with a possible D match to TRBD1 (6 bases). This CDR3 has 14 amino acids. CDR1 and CDR2 (germline): LNHDA, SQIVND (reference sequence). V gave up 3 bases and J gave up 6 bases, with 15 bases separating them. The CDR3 protein is CASSMGHRAPEQYF. The CDR3 region has the DNA TGTGCCAGTAGTATGGGGCACAGGGCTCCCGAGCAGTACTTC. Together with reference TRBV19 and TRBJ2-7, the CDR3 gives the full variable domain: DGGITQSPKYLFRKEGQNVTLSCEQNLNHDAMYWYRQDPGQGLRLIYYSQIVNDFQKGDIAEGYSVSREKKESFPLTVTSAQKNPTAFYLCASSMGHRAPEQYFGPGTRLTVT.

This clonotype occurred a few times. The chain recombines TRBV6-2 or TRBV6-3 with TRBJ2-2, with 8 bases lining up with TRBD2. V lost 4 bases to trimming and J lost 3 bases; unmatched junction nucleotides: 4. The CDR3 has 15 amino acids. Germline-derived CDR1 and CDR2 are MNHEY and SVGEGT. The CDR3 is CASSSPGRDTGELFF. CDR3 in DNA: TGTGCCAGCAGTTCCCCCGGGAGGGACACCGGGGAGCTGTTTTTT.

V and J are TRBV10-1 and TRBJ2-3; D is perhaps TRBD2 (7 bases). The CDR3 length is 15 residues. V was clipped by 7 bases and J by 4 bases, with 18 bases between them. Germline assignment: CDR1 WNHNN and CDR2 SYGVQD (reference sequence). DNA for the CDR3: TGCGCCAGCAACGTTCGGGGGGCTAGGTCAGATACGCAGTATTTT. It encodes CASNVRGARSDTQYF.

This chain joins TRBV2 and TRBJ1-1, with no clear D. This CDR3 has 10 amino acids. Germline V gene lookup returns CDR1 SNHLY and CDR2 FYNNEI. V was trimmed by 6 bases and J by 7 bases, leaving 6 bases between them. The CDR3 DNA reads TGTGCCAGCAGGGGGTATGAAGCTTTCTTT. Its translation is CASRGYEAFF.

This clonotype was detected ten times or more. A clone one base away is much larger, so this may be a read error. This chain connects TRBV24-1 to TRBJ2-2; 7 bases agree with TRBD2. CDR1 is KGHDR, CDR2 SFDVKD, per germline. This CDR3 spans 16 amino acids. The CDR3 is CATSDSSPGRGGGLFF. The DNA for the CDR3 is TGTGCCACCAGTGATTCCTCCCCAGGGCGAGGCGGGGGGCTGTTTTTT.

The V gene is TRBV19, the J gene TRBJ2-3, with D perhaps given as TRBD1 or TRBD2 (6 bases each). Germline lookup yields CDR1 LNHDA and CDR2 SQIVND (reference sequence). V lost 5 bases to trimming and J lost 8 bases, with 14 bases between them. The CDR3 contains 13 residues. The CDR3 region is CASSPEGGGTQYF. The CDR3 nucleotides read TGTGCCAGTAGTCCGGAGGGGGGCGGTACGCAGTATTTT.

V is TRBV7-9 and J is TRBJ2-5; a possible D gene is TRBD1 (6 bases). The CDR3 consists of 14 residues. Germline loops: CDR1 SEHNR, CDR2 FQNEAQ (reference sequence). V was cut by 5 bases and J by 5 bases, with 15 bases left in between. The CDR3 here is CASSTTGPRETQYF. The CDR3 nucleotides are TGTGCCAGCAGCACAACAGGGCCACGGGAGACCCAGTACTTC.

The gene calls are TRBV20-1 and TRBJ2-7; 8 positions match TRBD1. The CDR3 spans 15 residues. Germline CDR1 reads DFQATT; CDR2 reads SNEGSKA (reference sequence). Unmatched junction bases numbered 17, after V lost 6 bases and J lost 7 bases. CDR3 loop: CSALAKDRASWEQYF. Written as DNA, the CDR3 is TGCAGTGCCCTCGCCAAGGACAGGGCTTCGTGGGAGCAGTACTTC.

The chain is built from TRBV9 and TRBJ1-1; no firm D call. This CDR3 contains 12 residues. V was trimmed by 7 bases and J by 4 bases, leaving 11 bases between them. Germline CDR1 is SGDLS and CDR2 is YYNGEE. The CDR3 DNA is TGTGCCAGCTCACCGGAGGTCACTGAAGCTTTCTTT. It translates to CASSPEVTEAFF.

This clonotype has a count of ten or more. This chain links TRBV7-2 with TRBJ2-6, with TRBD2 identical over 7 bases. Germline loops: CDR1 SGHTA, CDR2 FQGNSA. The trim removed 1 base at V and 0 bases at J, leaving 3 bases unmatched. CDR3 length: 17 amino acids. CDR3 sequence: CASSLEASGSGANVLTF. The CDR3 DNA sequence: TGTGCCAGCAGCTTAGAGGCTAGCGGCTCTGGGGCCAACGTCCTGACTTTC.

The V call is TRBV11-1, the J call TRBJ1-1; TRBD1 is a possible D gene (5 bases). The V gene's germline CDR1 is SGHAT and CDR2 FQDESV (reference sequence). The ends were cut back, 7 bases at V and 1 base at J, with 19 bases in the middle. This CDR3 contains 16 residues. The CDR3 region is CASTGSPGTGNTEAFF. In DNA, the CDR3 is TGTGCCAGCACCGGGAGCCCGGGGACGGGGAACACTGAAGCTTTCTTT.

A few counts support this clonotype. The rearrangement uses TRBV2 and TRBJ1-1, with 7 bases aligning to TRBD1. The germline V gene has CDR1 SNHLY and CDR2 FYNNEI. V lost 8 bases and J lost 0; bases outside the gene matches: 6. The CDR3 contains 14 residues. The CDR3 bases are TGTGCCAGCCTCAGGGGGTCACTGAACACTGAAGCTTTCTTT. It is translated as CASLRGSLNTEAFF.

V is TRBV2 and J is TRBJ2-5, with 7 bases lining up with TRBD2. The CDR3 extends over 12 amino acids. The germline CDR1 and CDR2 sequences are SNHLY and FYNNEI. Trimming at V came to 8 bases and at J to 5 bases, leaving 5 bases not matched to a gene. CDR3 coding DNA: TGTGCCAGCGCGGGAGAGGGTGAGACCCAGTACTTC. Its protein is CASAGEGETQYF.

The chain carries TRBV7-9 and TRBJ1-6; D not certain. Germline CDR1 and CDR2: SEHNR and FQNEAQ (reference sequence). V lost 5 bases, J lost 9 bases, and 17 bases lay in between. This CDR3 is built from 15 residues. The CDR3 spells CASSPLDGVGSPLHF. Written as DNA, the CDR3 is TGTGCCAGCAGCCCGTTGGACGGGGTGGGTTCACCCCTCCACTTT. The variable domain in full, completed from reference TRBV7-9 and TRBJ1-6, reads DTGVSQNPRHKITKRGQNVTFRCDPISEHNRLYWYRQTLGQGPEFLTYFQNEAQLEKSRLLSDRFSAERPKGSFSTLEIQRTEQGDSAMYLCASSPLDGVGSPLHFGNGTRLTVT.

The rearrangement uses TRBV15 and TRBJ1-5, with TRBD1 matching 7 bases. There are 16 residues in the CDR3. Germline-derived CDR1 and CDR2 are LNHNV and YYDKDF (reference sequence). The V and J ends lost 5 bases and 2 bases, in that order; junction bases with no gene match: 9. Here the CDR3 reads CATSLSTGYGNQPQHF. The CDR3 region has the DNA TGTGCCACCAGCCTCTCGACAGGGTACGGCAATCAGCCCCAGCATTTT.